Listed here are 5 T cell receptor beta chains from one sample, sequenced in a study of blood T cell repertoires in COVID-19. Produced via immunoSEQ multiplex PCR; TCRdb's table is partial and in-frame only. The top ten hold about 1.5% of the sample, which has fewer than 500,000 clones, over 75% seen once. The sequenced sample consisted of PBMCs or T cells enriched from blood (not recorded which). The receptor set was obtained from a man younger than 45 who had recovered from COVID-19.

The genes are TRBV4-3 and TRBJ1-3; D is undetermined. Germline loops: CDR1 LGHNA, CDR2 YSLEER. V lost 1 base and J 10 bases, leaving 23 bases between the germline ends. This CDR3 is 17 amino acids long. The DNA of the CDR3 is TGCGCCAGCAGCCAAGTGGGGTCGCCCCCCTCCACGGGGACCATATATTTT. Protein product: CASSQVGSPPSTGTIYF.

V usage is TRBV11-2 and J usage is TRBJ2-2, with TRBD1 identical over 8 bases. Per germline, CDR1 SGHAT and CDR2 FQNNGV. V shed 1 base and J 9 bases; nucleotides not matched to a gene: 10. The CDR3 is 16 residues long. The CDR3 DNA reads TGTGCCAGCAGCTTAGTACTGGACAGGGCTTTGCGGGAGCTGTTTTTT. Residues: CASSLVLDRALRELFF.

This clone came up a few times. V and J are TRBV5-1 and TRBJ2-1; TRBD2 agrees at 8 bases. Per germline, CDR1 SGHRS and CDR2 YFSETQ. This CDR3 contains 15 residues. Trimming cost V 2 bases and J 7 bases; bases outside gene matches: 8. In DNA form, the CDR3 reads TGCGCCAGCAGCTTAAACGGGGGGGCTTGGAATGAGCAGTTCTTC. This codes for CASSLNGGAWNEQFF.

V and J are TRBV14 and TRBJ1-2; D is unclear. Trimming took off 2 bases at V and 1 base at J, with 5 bases between the two ends. The germline V gene encodes CDR1 SGHDN and CDR2 FVKESK. The CDR3 contains 13 residues. The CDR3, as DNA: TGTGCCAGCAGCCAACGGGTTAACTATGGCTACACCTTC. Translated: CASSQRVNYGYTF. Based on the CDR3 plus reference TRBV14 and TRBJ1-2, the full variable domain is EAGVTQFPSHSVIEKGQTVTLRCDPISGHDNLYWYRRVMGKEIKFLLHFVKESKQDESGMPNNRFLAERTGGTYSTLKVQPAELEDSGVYFCASSQRVNYGYTFGSGTRLTVV.

J is TRBJ1-2 and V is TRBV3-1 (or the pseudogene TRBV3-2); 7 bases map to TRBD1. The CDR3 extends over 14 amino acids. Germline V gene sequence: CDR1 LGHDT, CDR2 YNNKEL (reference sequence). Trimming at V came to 2 bases and at J to 5 bases, leaving 5 bases not matched to a gene. In DNA form, the CDR3 reads TGTGCCAGCAGCCAATCGGCAGGGGGGTATGGCTACACCTTC. It translates to CASSQSAGGYGYTF.